Here is one T cell receptor (beta chain) with its context. Trimming removed 0 bases from V and 0 bases from J; junction bases left unmatched: 14. The CDR3 contains 19 residues. Germline-derived CDR1 and CDR2 are LNHNV and YYDKDF (reference sequence). This sample was included in a study of blood T cell repertoires in COVID-19. TCRdb's table, derived via immunoSEQ multiplex PCR, lists solely in-frame clones and lacks some. The sample shows 150,000 to 200,000 clones, almost 85% of them seen only once. The J gene is TRBJ2-7, the V gene TRBV15; 7 nucleotides agree with TRBD2. The clonotype originates from a human donor with acute or convalescent COVID-19. The donor label of this sample is uncertain. Sequences were obtained from peripheral blood. The CDR3 reads CATSRDGGRLAELSYEQYF. CDR3 sequence (DNA): TGTGCCACCAGCAGAGATGGAGGCCGACTAGCTGAGCTCTCCTACGAGCAGTACTTC.